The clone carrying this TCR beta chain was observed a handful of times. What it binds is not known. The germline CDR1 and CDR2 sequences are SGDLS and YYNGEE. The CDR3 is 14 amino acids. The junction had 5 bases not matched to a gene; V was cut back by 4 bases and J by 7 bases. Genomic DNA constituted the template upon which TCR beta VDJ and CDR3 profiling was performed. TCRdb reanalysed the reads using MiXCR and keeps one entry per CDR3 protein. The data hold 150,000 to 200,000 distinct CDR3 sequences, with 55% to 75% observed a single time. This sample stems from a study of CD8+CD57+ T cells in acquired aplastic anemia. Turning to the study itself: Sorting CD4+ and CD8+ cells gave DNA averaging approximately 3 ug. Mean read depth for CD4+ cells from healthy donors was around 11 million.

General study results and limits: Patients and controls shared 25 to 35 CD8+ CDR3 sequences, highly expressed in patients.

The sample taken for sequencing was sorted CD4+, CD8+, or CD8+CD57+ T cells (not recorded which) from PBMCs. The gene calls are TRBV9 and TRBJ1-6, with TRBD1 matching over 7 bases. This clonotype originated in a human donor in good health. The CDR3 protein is CASSLTGFNSPLHF. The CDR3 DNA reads TGTGCCAGCAGCCTGACAGGGTTCAATTCACCCCTCCACTTT.